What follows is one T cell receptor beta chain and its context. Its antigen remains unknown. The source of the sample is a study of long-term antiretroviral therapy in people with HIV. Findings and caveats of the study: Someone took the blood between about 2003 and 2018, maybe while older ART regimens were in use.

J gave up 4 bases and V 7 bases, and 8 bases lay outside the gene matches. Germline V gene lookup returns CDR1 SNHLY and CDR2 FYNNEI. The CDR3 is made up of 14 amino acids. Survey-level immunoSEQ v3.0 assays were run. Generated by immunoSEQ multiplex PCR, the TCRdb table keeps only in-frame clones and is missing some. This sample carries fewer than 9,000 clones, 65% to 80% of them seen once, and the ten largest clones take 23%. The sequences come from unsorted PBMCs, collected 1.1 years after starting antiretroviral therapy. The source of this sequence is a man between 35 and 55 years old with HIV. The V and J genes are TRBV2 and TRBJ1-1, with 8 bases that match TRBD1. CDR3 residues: CASTSDRASTEAFF. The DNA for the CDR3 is TGTGCCAGCACCTCGGACAGGGCGAGCACTGAAGCTTTCTTT.